These 13 T cell receptor beta chains originate from one sample sequenced in a study of cytomegalovirus exposure and HLA in healthy donors. Primers: 60 Vbeta forward and 13 Jbeta reverse. The assay was immunoSEQ multiplex PCR, and TCRdb's table has in-frame clones only and misses some. The sample has around 190,000 clones, around three quarters seen once; the top ten hold approximately 2%. Sequencing input: PBMCs. These receptors originate from a man aged 25 to 45 in good health and CMV-seronegative.

The J gene is TRBJ1-4, the V gene TRBV7-2; TRBD1 agrees at 7 bases. The germline gives CDR1 SGHTA, CDR2 FQGNSA. Trimming cost V 7 bases and J 5 bases; bases outside gene matches: 13. This CDR3 contains 16 residues. The CDR3, as DNA: TGTGCCAGCACCTCTAACCCGGGACAGCCAAATGAAAAACTGTTTTTT. Its translation is CASTSNPGQPNEKLFF.

This rearrangement joins TRBV25-1 to TRBJ2-1, with D maybe TRBD1 (6 bases). Per germline, CDR1 MGHDK and CDR2 SYGVNS. The CDR3 spans 13 residues. V was shortened by 4 bases and J by 9 bases, with 13 bases between the two germline ends. The CDR3 sequence is CASSVQGLVEQFF. In DNA, the CDR3 is TGTGCCAGCAGTGTACAGGGTTTGGTTGAGCAGTTCTTC.

V usage is TRBV28 and J usage is TRBJ2-7; 7 positions match TRBD1. The V segment lost 1 base and the J segment 7 bases; nucleotides outside the gene matches: 1. Germline V gene sequence: CDR1 MDHEN, CDR2 SYDVKM. This CDR3 spans 12 amino acids. DNA for the CDR3: TGTGCCAGCAGTTTATTACAGGGGGAGCAGTACTTC. Its protein is CASSLLQGEQYF.

This clone appeared a few times. V is TRBV28 and J is TRBJ1-2; 10 bases map to TRBD1. CDR3 size: 15 residues. Trimming cost V 1 base and J 4 bases; bases outside gene matches: 3. Germline CDR1 MDHEN, CDR2 SYDVKM. CDR3 sequence: CASSLSGTGAYGYTF. CDR3 bases: TGTGCCAGCAGTTTATCCGGGACAGGGGCCTATGGCTACACCTTC.

This clone appeared a single time. V is TRBV5-6 and J is TRBJ2-1; 10 bases align to TRBD2. V lost 4 bases and J lost 4; bases outside the gene matches: 8. Germline V gene data show CDR1 as SGHDT and CDR2 as YYEEEE. CDR3 length equals 16 residues. CDR3 nucleotide sequence: TGTGCCAGCAGCCCGGCTACTAGCGGGACTTACAATGAGCAGTTCTTC. Translation gives CASSPATSGTYNEQFF. Drawing the rest from reference TRBV5-6 and TRBJ2-1, the complete variable domain is DAGVTQSPTHLIKTRGQQVTLRCSPKSGHDTVSWYQQALGQGPQFIFQYYEEEERQRGNFPDRFSGHQFPNYSSELNVNALLLGDSALYLCASSPATSGTYNEQFFGPGTRLTVL.

The chain uses TRBV20-1 and TRBJ1-4; D gene unclear. V lost 3 bases to trimming and J lost 8 bases, with 7 bases between them. The CDR3 totals 11 residues. CDR1 and CDR2 from the germline V gene are DFQATT and SNEGSKA (reference sequence). CDR3 residues: CSASSGEKLFF. The CDR3, as DNA: TGCAGTGCTAGTTCGGGGGAAAAACTGTTTTTT.

This chain uses TRBV6-1 with TRBJ1-6; D is perhaps TRBD1 (5 bases). The CDR3 has 14 amino acids. Germline values: CDR1 MNHNS, CDR2 SASEGT. Trimming cost V 6 bases and J 6 bases, with 12 bases left between them. The DNA for the CDR3 is TGTGCCAGCAGCGTGACAGACTTTAATTCACCCCTCCACTTT. It encodes CASSVTDFNSPLHF.

This clone appeared once. Other nucleotide sequences from this sample produce the same CDR3. The chain couples TRBV2 to TRBJ2-7, with D perhaps TRBD1 (5 bases). In germline, CDR1 is SNHLY, CDR2 FYNNEI. The V end was cut by 5 bases, the J end by 3 bases, with 5 bases between. The CDR3 spans 11 residues. CDR3 loop: CASSQGYEQYF. The CDR3 bases are TGTGCCAGCAGTCAGGGCTACGAGCAGTACTTC.

The rearrangement uses TRBV19 and TRBJ2-1, with 7 bases matching TRBD1. Losses at the gene ends were 3 bases for V and 0 bases for J; bases not matched to a gene: 8. The V gene's germline CDR1 is LNHDA and CDR2 SQIVND (reference sequence). This CDR3 is built from 17 residues. CDR3 nucleotides: TGTGCCAGTAGTATGAGTCCGACAGGGCGCTCCTACAATGAGCAGTTCTTC. It translates to CASSMSPTGRSYNEQFF.

This chain links TRBV4-1 with TRBJ2-7, with 8 bases aligning to TRBD1. The CDR3 sequence is 17 residues long. Germline CDR1 MGHRA, CDR2 YSYEKL. The V segment lost 2 bases and the J segment 1 base; nucleotides outside the gene matches: 10. Written as DNA, the CDR3 is TGCGCCAGCAGCCAATTACCGACAGGGGACCTTTCCTACGAGCAGTACTTC. Translating it yields CASSQLPTGDLSYEQYF.

The rearrangement links TRBV9 to TRBJ2-2; TRBD2 is a possible D gene (5 bases). CDR3 length equals 14 residues. The germline V gene encodes CDR1 SGDLS and CDR2 YYNGEE. Between the trimmed V and J ends, which lost 2 bases and 4 bases, there was a span of 9 bases. The CDR3 DNA follows: TGTGCCAGCAGCGTCGAAGGAGGCACCGGGGAGCTGTTTTTT. It specifies CASSVEGGTGELFF.

The rearrangement uses TRBV5-4 and TRBJ2-1; D unresolved. This CDR3 contains 11 residues. Germline CDR1 and CDR2: SGHNT and YYREEE (reference sequence). Trimming cost V 4 bases and J 7 bases, with 6 bases left between them. Here the CDR3 reads CASSQNNEQFF. In DNA form, the CDR3 reads TGTGCCAGCAGCCAAAATAATGAGCAGTTCTTC.

The chain links TRBV27 to TRBJ2-1; D not resolved. There are 15 residues in the CDR3. V was trimmed by 2 bases and J by 1 base, leaving 9 bases between them. Germline CDR1 reads MNHEY; CDR2 reads SMNVEV (reference sequence). Here the CDR3 DNA reads TGTGCCAGCAGTTTAAAAAGCCCTTCCTACAATGAGCAGTTCTTC. Translating gives CASSLKSPSYNEQFF.